This T cell receptor (beta chain) originates from a study of naive and memory T cell subsets. Findings of the study overall: Potentially, T cell activation and differentiation skew this RNA-based measurement.

The CDR3 covers 14 residues. Trimming pared 2 bases from V and 2 bases from J, leaving 9 bases between. This clonotype occurred many times. Its antigen remains unidentified. The SP2 primer and nested alpha and beta constant region primers amplified ligated cDNA in four rounds. One entry per CDR3 protein results from TCRdb running MiXCR on the UMI-ligation and nested PCR reads. The table has 35,000 to 40,000 distinct CDR3 sequences, 8% to 13% seen once. Treatment: skin biopsy from PPD injection site in Mantoux-positive individual. An oligonucleotide containing a UMI was ligated to the 3' end of TCR cDNA. Biopsied sites were PPD injections in people with a positive Mantoux test.

The chain has TRBV12-3 or TRBV12-4 and TRBJ2-5; no firm D call. Sequences were derived from skin, sampled from a tuberculin skin test site. This TCR came from an adult in good health. The CDR3 sequence: CASSLPQSQETQYF. CDR3 DNA sequence: TGTGCCAGCAGTTTACCACAAAGTCAAGAGACCCAGTACTTC.